This T cell receptor beta chain is drawn from a study of neurological immune-mediated disorders. CDR3 length: 12 amino acids. The V gene's germline CDR1 is SGHTA and CDR2 FQGTGA. V was cut by 5 bases and J by 3 bases, with 4 bases left in between. This clonotype was found many times. The starting material, 2 million PBMCs stored at -80 C, gave rise to the unsorted libraries. Using its own MiXCR run on the 5' RACE reads, TCRdb lists one record per CDR3 protein. The repertoire holds 55,000 to 65,000 distinct CDR3 sequences, with roughly 3.3% as singletons. Sequenced input: PBMCs. J is TRBJ2-2 and V is TRBV7-3; unclear D gene. The TCR was taken from a woman in her 30s with multiple sclerosis. CDR3 protein: CASSPDTGELFF. For the CDR3, the DNA is TGTGCCAGCAGCCCAGACACCGGGGAGCTGTTTTTT.